Listed below are T cell receptor beta chains from one sample, sequenced in a study of T cells in localized non-small cell lung cancer. Using immunoSEQ multiplex PCR, the repertoire was profiled, and TCRdb retains in-frame clones only, with some absent. The sample yields 1,400 or so clones, around 28% seen once. Sequenced here: normal lung tissue next to the tumor, sampled before any cancer treatment. Every receptor here comes from a man between 40 and 75 years old with stage III squamous cell lung carcinoma. Each CDR3 is given without its conserved first and last residue. The order of the fields is CDR3 protein, V gene, D gene, J gene, clone size. A D gene is named only where the DNA matches it firmly. Some rows have no size entry. The others give once, few or many, or a class for an expanded clone.

SVETSGAVEQY	TRBV29-1	TRBD2	TRBJ2-7	-
ASSQGAQEGTEAF	TRBV6-8	-	TRBJ1-1	few
ASSVGGIRGEKLF	TRBV2	-	TRBJ1-4	few
ASSFSGIEGSGELF	TRBV28	-	TRBJ2-2	-
ASSDNTGELF	TRBV6-8	-	TRBJ2-2	few
SVGEGGGTGELF	TRBV29-1	-	TRBJ2-2	-
ASRFRGLGQRKETQY	TRBV12-2	-	TRBJ2-5	medium-sized
ATGQGVPEQF	TRBV12-5	TRBD1	TRBJ2-1	few
ATRDGLADSTDTQY	TRBV15	TRBD2	TRBJ2-3	few
ASGQDSLPGEQY	TRBV11-3	-	TRBJ2-7	few
ASSSPGQSYEQY	TRBV11-3	TRBD1	TRBJ2-7	medium-sized
ASKQTGDTQY	TRBV6-8	-	TRBJ2-3	few
ASSPGRTGNSPLH	TRBV9	TRBD1	TRBJ1-6	medium-sized
ASSYGGTPSTDTQY	TRBV6-8	-	TRBJ2-3	-
ASSLVAGESDTQY	TRBV11-3	TRBD2	TRBJ2-3	large
ASSVGISTEAF	TRBV9	-	TRBJ1-1	-
ASSLANQTASETQY	TRBV7-6	-	TRBJ2-5	few
ASHPAPGEDTEAF	TRBV11-3	-	TRBJ1-1	medium-sized
ASSFSGAYNEQF	TRBV19	-	TRBJ2-1	-
ASSVVPEGEAF	TRBV9	-	TRBJ1-1	few
ASSPQLGDTEAF	TRBV11-3	-	TRBJ1-1	medium-sized
ASSPQRALYQETQY	TRBV11-3	-	TRBJ2-5	few
ASSESAGHTDTQY	TRBV25-1	-	TRBJ2-3	few
ASSEASEFPTDTQY	TRBV6-1	-	TRBJ2-3	few
ASSRGLAGGYNEQF	TRBV11-3	TRBD2	TRBJ2-1	few
ASSPSGGVNTQY	TRBV19	TRBD2	TRBJ2-3	-
SVEDKRANTGELF	TRBV29-1	-	TRBJ2-2	-
ASSSRGSSYNEQF	TRBV6-8	-	TRBJ2-1	-
ASSPLGGKDTQY	TRBV10-1	-	TRBJ2-3	-
ASSSIGDTGELF	TRBV18	-	TRBJ2-2	few